This TCR beta chain came from a study of OX40 agonist ivuxolimab in advanced cancers. Assay: immunoSEQ multiplex PCR; the TCRdb copy retains only in-frame clones and omits some. The data show tens of thousands of clones, with 70% to 85% seen just once and around 2% held by the top ten. CDR1 LNHDA and CDR2 SQIVND come from the germline V gene (reference sequence). Deletions cut 8 bases from V and 8 bases from J, with 15 bases between. This CDR3 comprises 13 residues. The rearrangement uses TRBV19 and TRBJ1-4; unclear D gene. This TCR was sampled from an adult with an advanced solid tumor such as melanoma, head and neck, liver or kidney cancer. This specimen was CD4+ or CD8+ T cells sorted from blood, taken in a trial of the OX40 agonist ivuxolimab. CDR3 sequence reads: CASSYAGSEKLFF. For the CDR3, the DNA is TGTGCCAGTTCCTACGCCGGGAGCGAAAAACTGTTTTTT.